This paragraph reports one T cell receptor beta chain. Its antigen remains unidentified. A multiplex PCR was run with 60 Vbeta primers and 13 Jbeta primers. Per the original methods: A later analysis tallied approximately 80 million unique TCR beta chains, some 12 million of them shared. Profiling relied on immunoSEQ multiplex PCR, and the TCRdb table lists in-frame clones only, not all of them. V and J calls and clone size are those listed in that table; D and trimming were worked out from the DNA. This table holds around 120,000 clones, about 80% found once. This specimen belongs to a study of cytomegalovirus exposure and HLA in healthy donors. Study-wide context: Within an early data release were about 90 million unique TCRs drawn from HLA-typed donors.

The germline CDR1 and CDR2 sequences are LGHNA and YNFKEQ. Trimming removed 6 bases at V and 5 bases at J, with 17 bases between. This CDR3 is 15 amino acids long. Findings and limits, study-wide: In a later analysis, HLA-associated TCR beta chains were more clonally expanded than equally common others. The study listed about 150 cytomegalovirus-associated TCR beta chains.

The receptor's source is a human donor in good health. J is TRBJ1-5 and V is TRBV4-2; D is possibly TRBD1 (5 bases). The sequenced sample consisted of PBMCs. The CDR3 loop reads CASSRGTSSDQPQHF. The CDR3 region has the DNA TGTGCCAGCAGTCGGGGGACCTCAAGCGATCAGCCCCAGCATTTT.